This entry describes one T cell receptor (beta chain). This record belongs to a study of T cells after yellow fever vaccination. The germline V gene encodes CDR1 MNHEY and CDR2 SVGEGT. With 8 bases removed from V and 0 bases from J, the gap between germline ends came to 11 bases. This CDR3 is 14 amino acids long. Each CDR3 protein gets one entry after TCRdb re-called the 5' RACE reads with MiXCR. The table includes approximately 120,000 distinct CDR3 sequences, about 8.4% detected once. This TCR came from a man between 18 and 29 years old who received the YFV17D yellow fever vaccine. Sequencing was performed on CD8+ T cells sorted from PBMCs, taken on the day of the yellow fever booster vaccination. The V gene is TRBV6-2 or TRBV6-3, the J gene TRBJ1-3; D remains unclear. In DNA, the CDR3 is TGTGCCAGCTCCACAGCTGACTCTGGAAACACCATATATTTT. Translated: CASSTADSGNTIYF.